This T cell receptor beta chain was identified during a study of type 1 regulatory T cells. For the study at large: T-allo10 is an in vitro-generated, Tr1-enriched CD4 T cell product specific for alloantigen.

Each CDR3 protein gets one entry after TCRdb re-called the reads with MiXCR. The sample contains approximately 90,000 distinct CDR3 sequences, roughly 31% of which appear only once. This clonotype was observed a few times. The source of this sequence is a human donor in good health. Sequenced: CD4+ T cells, either the whole sample or a sorted fraction (not recorded which).

The CDR3 DNA follows: TGCAGTGCTAGCCCGTTACAGGGGCCGGACTATGGCTACACCTTC. Amino acid sequence: CSASPLQGPDYGYTF. This sequence joins TRBV20-1 and TRBJ1-2; the match to TRBD1 covers 7 bases. Trimming at V came to 3 bases and at J to 3 bases, leaving 10 bases not matched to a gene. Germline-derived CDR1 and CDR2 are DFQATT and SNEGSKA (reference sequence). The CDR3 is 15 amino acids.